This T cell receptor (beta chain) emerged from a study of early T cells in non-severe SARS-CoV-2 infection. Study background: With bulk RNA from unsorted whole blood as input, sequencing yielded unpaired chains.

TCRdb re-analysed the 5' RACE reads in MiXCR, keeping a single row per CDR3 protein. The sample lists 50,000 to 80,000 distinct CDR3 sequences, 7.5% to 9% occurring once. This clonotype was observed many times. V lost 1 base to trimming and J lost 3 bases; unmatched junction nucleotides: 5. The CDR3 has 14 amino acids. Germline V gene sequence: CDR1 DFQATT, CDR2 SNEGSKA (reference sequence). The V and J genes are TRBV20-1 and TRBJ2-7; TRBD2 matches at 8 bases. This sample comprised whole blood, obtained at baseline. The origin of this receptor is an adult who was a healthcare worker with PCR-confirmed SARS-CoV-2 infection or an uninfected control (not recorded which). The CDR3 sequence is CSARASGLFYEQYF. CDR3 sequence (DNA): TGCAGTGCTAGAGCTAGCGGGCTCTTCTACGAGCAGTACTTC.